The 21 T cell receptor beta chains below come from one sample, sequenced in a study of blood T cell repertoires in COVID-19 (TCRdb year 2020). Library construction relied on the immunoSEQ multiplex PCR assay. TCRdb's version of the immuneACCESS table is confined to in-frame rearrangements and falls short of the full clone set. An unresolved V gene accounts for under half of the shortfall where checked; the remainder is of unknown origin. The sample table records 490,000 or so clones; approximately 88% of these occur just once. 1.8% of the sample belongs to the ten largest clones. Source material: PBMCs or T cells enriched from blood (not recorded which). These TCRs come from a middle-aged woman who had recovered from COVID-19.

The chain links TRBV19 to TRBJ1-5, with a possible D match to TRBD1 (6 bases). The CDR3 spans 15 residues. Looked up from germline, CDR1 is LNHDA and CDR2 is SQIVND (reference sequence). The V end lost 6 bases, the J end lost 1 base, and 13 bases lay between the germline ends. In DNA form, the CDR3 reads TGTGCCAGTAGAACGGGACACCCAAGCAATCAGCCCCAGCATTTT. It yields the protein CASRTGHPSNQPQHF.

The CDR3 protein is CASSARDSSYEQYF. The CDR3 DNA reads as TGTGCCAGCAGCGCCCGGGACAGCTCCTACGAGCAGTACTTC. The chain employs TRBV11-3 and TRBJ2-7; 7 nucleotides agree with TRBD1. The CDR3 is made up of 14 amino acids. Germline V gene sequence: CDR1 SGHNT, CDR2 YENEEA. V dropped 5 bases and J dropped 0; count of bases not matched to a gene: 4. Full variable domain (rest looked up from reference TRBV11-3 and TRBJ2-7): EAGVVQSPRYKIIEKKQPVAFWCNPISGHNTLYWYLQNLGQGPELLIRYENEEAVDDSQLPKDRFSAERLKGVDSTLKIQPAELGDSAVYLCASSARDSSYEQYFGPGTRLTVT.

For the CDR3, the DNA is TGTGCCCTCACGTCCCTATTCAACACTGAAGCTTTCTTT. This sequence encodes CALTSLFNTEAFF. The chain employs TRBV7-2 and TRBJ1-1; D is unclear. Germline lookup yields CDR1 SGHTA and CDR2 FQGNSA. This CDR3 comprises 13 residues. The germline V and J ends were trimmed by 11 bases and 2 bases, with 15 bases remaining between them. The full variable domain, in which reference TRBV7-2 and TRBJ1-1 provide the parts outside the CDR3, is GAGVSQSPSNKVTEKGKDVELRCDPISGHTALYWYRQSLGQGLEFLIYFQGNSAPDKSGLPSDRFSAERTGGSVSTLTIQRTQQEDSAVYLCALTSLFNTEAFFGQGTRLTVV.

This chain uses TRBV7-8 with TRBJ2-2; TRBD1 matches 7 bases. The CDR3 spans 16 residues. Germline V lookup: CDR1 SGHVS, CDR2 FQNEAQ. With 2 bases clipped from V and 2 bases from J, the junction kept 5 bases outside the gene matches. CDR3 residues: CASSLFQGVNTGELFF. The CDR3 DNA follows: TGTGCCAGCAGCTTATTTCAGGGGGTAAACACCGGGGAGCTGTTTTTT.

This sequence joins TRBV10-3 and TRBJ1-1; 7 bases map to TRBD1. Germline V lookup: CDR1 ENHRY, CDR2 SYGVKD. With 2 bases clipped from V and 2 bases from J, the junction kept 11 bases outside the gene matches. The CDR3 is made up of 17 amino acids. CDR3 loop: CAISEASYRQGNTEAFF. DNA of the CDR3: TGTGCCATCAGTGAGGCGTCTTACCGACAGGGAAACACTGAAGCTTTCTTT.

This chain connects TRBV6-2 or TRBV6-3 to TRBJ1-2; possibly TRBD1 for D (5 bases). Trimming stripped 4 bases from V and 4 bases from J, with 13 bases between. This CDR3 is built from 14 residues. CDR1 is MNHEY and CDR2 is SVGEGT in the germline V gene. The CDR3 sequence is CASSSWGRIYGYTF. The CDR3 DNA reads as TGTGCCAGCAGTTCTTGGGGCAGGATCTATGGCTACACCTTC.

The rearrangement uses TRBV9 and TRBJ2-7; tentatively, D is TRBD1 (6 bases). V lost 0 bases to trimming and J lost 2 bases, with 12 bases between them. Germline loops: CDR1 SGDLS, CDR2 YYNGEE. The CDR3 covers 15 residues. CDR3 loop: CASSVDTGRTYEQYF. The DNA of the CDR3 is TGTGCCAGCAGCGTAGATACAGGGAGAACCTACGAGCAGTACTTC.

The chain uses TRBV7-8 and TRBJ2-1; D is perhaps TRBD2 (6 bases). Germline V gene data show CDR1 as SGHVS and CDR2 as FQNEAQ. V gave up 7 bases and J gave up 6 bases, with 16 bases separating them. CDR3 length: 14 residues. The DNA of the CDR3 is TGTGCCAGCAACCCACGGACCGGGGGCAATGAGCAGTTCTTC. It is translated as CASNPRTGGNEQFF.

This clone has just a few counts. The CDR3 spells CASSLGAADTDTQYF. The CDR3 DNA is TGTGCCAGCAGCTTAGGGGCAGCGGACACAGATACGCAGTATTTT. J is TRBJ2-3 and V is TRBV7-2; D possibly corresponds to TRBD2 (5 bases). The CDR3 runs 15 residues. V dropped 1 base and J dropped 2 bases, with 10 bases sitting between them. Germline V CDR1 and CDR2: SGHTA, FQGNSA.

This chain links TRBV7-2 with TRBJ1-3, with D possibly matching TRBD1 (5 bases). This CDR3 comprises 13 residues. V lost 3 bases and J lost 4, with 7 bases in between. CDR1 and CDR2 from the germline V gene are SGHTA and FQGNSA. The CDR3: CASSFDRGNTIYF. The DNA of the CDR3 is TGTGCCAGCAGCTTTGACAGAGGAAACACCATATATTTT.

The chain's CDR3 is CASSSSTGRGYEQYF. DNA of the CDR3: TGTGCCAGCAGTTCGTCAACAGGGCGGGGGTACGAGCAGTACTTC. The J gene is TRBJ2-7, the V gene TRBV6-2 or TRBV6-3; the D gene is possibly TRBD2 (7 bases). The CDR3 has 15 amino acids. Deletions cut 4 bases from V and 4 bases from J, with 17 bases between. Germline V gene data show CDR1 as MNHEY and CDR2 as SVGEGT.

CDR3 bases: TGTGCCAGGGGTACAGGGAACTCTGGAAACACCATATATTTT. Protein product: CARGTGNSGNTIYF. J is TRBJ1-3 and V is TRBV2; D might be TRBD1 (6 bases). V lost 9 bases and J 0 bases, leaving 12 bases between the germline ends. CDR3 length: 14 amino acids. CDR1 is SNHLY and CDR2 is FYNNEI in the germline V gene.

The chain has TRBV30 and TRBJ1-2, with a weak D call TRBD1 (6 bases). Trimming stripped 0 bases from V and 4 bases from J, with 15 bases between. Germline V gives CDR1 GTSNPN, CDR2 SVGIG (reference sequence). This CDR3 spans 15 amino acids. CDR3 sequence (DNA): TGTGCCTGGAGTGTATGGGAGGGGGGCATCTATGGCTACACCTTC. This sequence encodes CAWSVWEGGIYGYTF. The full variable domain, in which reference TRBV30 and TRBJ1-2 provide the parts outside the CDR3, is SQTIHQWPATLVQPVGSPLSLECTVEGTSNPNLYWYRQAAGRGLQLLFYSVGIGQISSEVPQNLSASRPQDRQFILSSKKLLLSDSGFYLCAWSVWEGGIYGYTFGSGTRLTVV.

The CDR3 region has the DNA TGTGCCAGCAGCCCCACTAGGACAGATACGCAGTATTTT. It is translated as CASSPTRTDTQYF. This chain links TRBV11-3 with TRBJ2-3, with a tentative D call TRBD2 (5 bases). CDR1 and CDR2 (germline): SGHNT, YENEEA. The CDR3 covers 13 residues. The V end was cut by 5 bases, the J end by 3 bases, with 9 bases between.

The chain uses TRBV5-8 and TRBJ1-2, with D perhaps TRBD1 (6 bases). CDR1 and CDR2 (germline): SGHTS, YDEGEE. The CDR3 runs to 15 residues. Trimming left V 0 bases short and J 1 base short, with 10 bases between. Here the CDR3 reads CASSLGLRGNYGYTF. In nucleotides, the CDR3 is TGTGCCAGCAGCTTGGGGCTCAGGGGTAACTATGGCTACACCTTC.

The CDR3 here is CASITGTGGTPGNTIYF. The CDR3 DNA reads as TGTGCCAGCATCACCGGGACAGGGGGCACCCCTGGAAACACCATATATTTT. This chain links TRBV11-2 with TRBJ1-3, with 12 bases that match TRBD1. The CDR3 is made up of 17 amino acids. V was clipped by 7 bases and J by 2 bases; unmatched bases: 9. Germline V gives CDR1 SGHAT, CDR2 FQNNGV.

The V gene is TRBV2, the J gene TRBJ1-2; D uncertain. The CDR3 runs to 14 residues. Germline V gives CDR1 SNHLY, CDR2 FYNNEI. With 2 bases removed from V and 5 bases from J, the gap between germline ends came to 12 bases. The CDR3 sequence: CASSEQAPAYGYTF. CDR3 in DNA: TGTGCCAGCAGTGAACAGGCTCCGGCTTATGGCTACACCTTC.

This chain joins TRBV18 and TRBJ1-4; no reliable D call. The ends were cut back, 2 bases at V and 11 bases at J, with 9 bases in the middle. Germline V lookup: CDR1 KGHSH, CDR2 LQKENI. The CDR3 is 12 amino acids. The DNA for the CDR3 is TGTGCCAGCTCACCAATGGGAGCGAAACTGTTTTTT. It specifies CASSPMGAKLFF. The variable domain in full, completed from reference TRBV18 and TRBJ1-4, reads NAGVMQNPRHLVRRRGQEARLRCSPMKGHSHVYWYRQLPEEGLKFMVYLQKENIIDESGMPKERFSAEFPKEGPSILRIQQVVRGDSAAYFCASSPMGAKLFFGSGTQLSVL.

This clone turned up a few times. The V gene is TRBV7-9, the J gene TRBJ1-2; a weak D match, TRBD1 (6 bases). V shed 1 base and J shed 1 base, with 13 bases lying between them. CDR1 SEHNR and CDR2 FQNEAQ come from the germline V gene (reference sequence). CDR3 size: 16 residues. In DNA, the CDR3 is TGTGCCAGCAGCTTAGATTTACAGGGTCATAACTATGGCTACACCTTC. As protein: CASSLDLQGHNYGYTF.

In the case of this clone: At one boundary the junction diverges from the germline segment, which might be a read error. CDR3 region: CASSLSGGGSGELFF. The CDR3 DNA is TGTGCTAGCAGCTTATCCGGGGGAGGTTCCGGGGAGCTGTTTTTT. V usage is TRBV7-7 and J usage is TRBJ2-2; tentatively, D is TRBD2 (6 bases). Germline CDR1 SSHAT, CDR2 FNYEAQ (reference sequence). This CDR3 comprises 15 residues.

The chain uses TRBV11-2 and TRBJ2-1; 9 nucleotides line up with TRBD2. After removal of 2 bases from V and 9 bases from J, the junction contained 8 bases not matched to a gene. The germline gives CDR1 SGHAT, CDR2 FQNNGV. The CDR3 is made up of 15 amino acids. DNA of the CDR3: TGTGCCAGCAGCTTACTGCGGGAGGGCCGGGTTGAGCAGTTCTTC. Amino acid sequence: CASSLLREGRVEQFF.